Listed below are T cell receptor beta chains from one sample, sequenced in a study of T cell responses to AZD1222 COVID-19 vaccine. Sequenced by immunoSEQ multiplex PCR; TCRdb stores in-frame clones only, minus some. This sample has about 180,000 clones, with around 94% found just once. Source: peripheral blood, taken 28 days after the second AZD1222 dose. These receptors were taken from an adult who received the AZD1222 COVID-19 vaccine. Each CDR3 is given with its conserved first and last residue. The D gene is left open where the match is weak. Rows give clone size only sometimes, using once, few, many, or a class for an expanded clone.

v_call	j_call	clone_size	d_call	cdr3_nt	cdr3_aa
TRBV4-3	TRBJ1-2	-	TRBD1	TGCGCCAGCAGCCTTAGTCGGATCGGGACAGGGGCCCGAGGAGCCTATGGCTACACCTTC	CASSLSRIGTGARGAYGYTF
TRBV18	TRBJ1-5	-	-	TGTGCCAGCTCAGAGGGACGGTATAGCAATCAGCCCCAGCATTTT	CASSEGRYSNQPQHF
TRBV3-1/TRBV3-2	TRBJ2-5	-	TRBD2	TGTGCCAGCAGTCGACTAGCCGGAGAGACCCAGTACTTC	CASSRLAGETQYF
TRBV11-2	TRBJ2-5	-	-	TGTGCCAGCAGCTCCGCAGGGTTTCGGCAAGAGACCCAGTACTTC	CASSSAGFRQETQYF
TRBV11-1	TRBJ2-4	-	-	TGTGCCAGCACGGCCGGAAACATTCAGTACTTC	CASTAGNIQYF
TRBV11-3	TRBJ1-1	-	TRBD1	TGTGCCAGCAGCGATCGGACAGGGGGTATGAACACTGAAGCTTTCTTT	CASSDRTGGMNTEAFF
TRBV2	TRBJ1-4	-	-	TGTGCCAGCAGTGAAAGCCAGGGTTCTTCTGCAAAACTGTTTTTT	CASSESQGSSAKLFF
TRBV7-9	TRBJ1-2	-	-	TGTGCCAGCAGCCAAACTTCACGGGACACCTATGGCTACACCTTC	CASSQTSRDTYGYTF
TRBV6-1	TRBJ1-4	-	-	TGTGCCAGCAGTGAAGAGAGGGGTTTAACTGAAAAACTGTTTTTT	CASSEERGLTEKLFF
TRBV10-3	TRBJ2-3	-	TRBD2	TGTGCCATCAGTTCACTAGCGGGAGGGAGCACAGATACGCAGTATTTT	CAISSLAGGSTDTQYF
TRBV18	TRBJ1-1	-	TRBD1	TGTGCCAGCTCACCCGGACAGGGGAGGATGAACACTGAAGCTTTCTTT	CASSPGQGRMNTEAFF
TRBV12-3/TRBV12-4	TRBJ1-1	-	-	TGTGCCAGCAGTTTAAATAGGAACACTGAAGCTTTCTTT	CASSLNRNTEAFF
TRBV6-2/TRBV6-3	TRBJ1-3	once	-	TGTGCCAGCAGTTACGGGCGGCTATACTCTGGAAACACCATATATTTT	CASSYGRLYSGNTIYF
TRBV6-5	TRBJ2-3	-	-	TGTGCCAGCAGTTACTCCCTGCTAGTGGGTGTTCCTACGCAGTATTTT	CASSYSLLVGVPTQYF
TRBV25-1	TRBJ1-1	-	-	TGTGCCAGCAGTGCACTAAGAGATAGCACTGAAGCTTTCTTT	CASSALRDSTEAFF
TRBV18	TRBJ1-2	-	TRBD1	TGTGCCAGCTCACTAGGGGGACAGGGGCGAGGCTACACCTTC	CASSLGGQGRGYTF
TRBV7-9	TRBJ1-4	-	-	TGTGCCAGCAGCCCTCCGCCGGGGAGGGTTAATGAAAAACTGTTTTTT	CASSPPPGRVNEKLFF
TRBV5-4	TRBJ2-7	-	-	TGTGCCAGCAGCCCGGGACGGAACTACGAGCAGTACTTC	CASSPGRNYEQYF
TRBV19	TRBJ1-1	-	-	TGTGCCAGCAGCACCACAAAGTTCCGCACTGAAGCTTTCTTT	CASSTTKFRTEAFF
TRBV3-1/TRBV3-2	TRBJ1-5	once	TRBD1	TGTGCCAGCAGCCACGACAGGGTTCTTAGCAATCAGCCCCAGCATTTT	CASSHDRVLSNQPQHF
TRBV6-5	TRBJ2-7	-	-	TGTGCCAGCACCCAAGGGGGGGAGCAGTACTTC	CASTQGGEQYF
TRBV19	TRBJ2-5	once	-	TGTGCCAGTAGTATCCACGAGACCCAGTACTTC	CASSIHETQYF
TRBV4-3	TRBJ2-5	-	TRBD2	TGCGCCAGCAGCCGCAGCGGGGGTTACGAGACCCAGTACTTC	CASSRSGGYETQYF
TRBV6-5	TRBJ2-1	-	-	TGTGCCAGCATTCGGGCCCCGGGTCATGAGCAGTTCTTC	CASIRAPGHEQFF
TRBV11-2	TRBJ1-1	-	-	TGTGCCAGCAGCTTAGTAGGGGGGAACACTGAAGCTTTCTTT	CASSLVGGNTEAFF
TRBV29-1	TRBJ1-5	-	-	TGCAGCGTTGGGGCAGGGCATAGCAATCAGCCCCAGCATTTT	CSVGAGHSNQPQHF
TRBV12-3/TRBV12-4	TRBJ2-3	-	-	TGTGCCAGCAGTTTGGGGTTCACAGATACGCAGTATTTT	CASSLGFTDTQYF
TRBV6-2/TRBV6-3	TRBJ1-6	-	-	TGTGCCAGCAGTTACGATGGGGGGGCCTATAATTCACCCCTCCACTTT	CASSYDGGAYNSPLHF
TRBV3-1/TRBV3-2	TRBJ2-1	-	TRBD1	TGTGCCAGCAGTTCCGGGACAGGGGATCTCAATGAGCAGTTCTTC	CASSSGTGDLNEQFF
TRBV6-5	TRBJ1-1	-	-	TGTGCCAGCAGCCCCAGCCAGGGCTACGGCACTGAAGCTTTCTTT	CASSPSQGYGTEAFF
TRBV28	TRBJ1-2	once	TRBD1	TGTGCCAGCAGTCCCAGACTTCAGGGGGTCACATATGGCTACACCTTC	CASSPRLQGVTYGYTF
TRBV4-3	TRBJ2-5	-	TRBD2	TGCGCCAGCAGCCAGAGCGGGGGGGCAGGAGAGACCCAGTACTTC	CASSQSGGAGETQYF
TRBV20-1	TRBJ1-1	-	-	TGCAGTGCCCCAGTGGACACTGAAGCTTTCTTT	CSAPVDTEAFF
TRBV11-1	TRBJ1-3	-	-	TGTGCCAGCAGCTTAGTTCCAGGGTTCGGAAACACCATATATTTT	CASSLVPGFGNTIYF
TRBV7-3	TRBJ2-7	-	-	TGTGCCAGCAGCCCAACACAGGGTTACGAGCAGTACTTC	CASSPTQGYEQYF
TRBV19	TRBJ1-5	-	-	TGTGCCAGCACGACATCGAATAGCAATCAGCCCCAGCATTTT	CASTTSNSNQPQHF
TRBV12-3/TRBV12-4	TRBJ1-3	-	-	TGTGCCAGCAGTACGGGCCAGCGGAACACCATATATTTT	CASSTGQRNTIYF
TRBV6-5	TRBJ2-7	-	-	TGTGCCAGCAGTTACTCCCGAGGGGGGGAGCAGTACTTC	CASSYSRGGEQYF
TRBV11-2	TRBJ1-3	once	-	TGTGCCAGCAGGCGGATGACTGGAAACACCATATATTTT	CASRRMTGNTIYF
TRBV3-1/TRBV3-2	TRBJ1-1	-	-	TGTGCCAGCAGCTCCTGGACTGAAGCTTTCTTT	CASSSWTEAFF
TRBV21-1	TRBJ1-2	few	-	TGTGCCAGCAGCAATCAACAGGGGCCGCTAGACTATGGCTACACCTTC	CASSNQQGPLDYGYTF
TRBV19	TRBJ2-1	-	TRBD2	TGTGCCAGTAGTCCCAGGACTAGCGGGAGGGGGAGGAATGAGCAGTTCTTC	CASSPRTSGRGRNEQFF
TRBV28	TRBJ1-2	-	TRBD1	TGTGCCAGCAGTTTCAGGGGGGATGGCTACACCTTC	CASSFRGDGYTF
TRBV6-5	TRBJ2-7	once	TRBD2	TGTGCCAGCAATCCGGACGGCGGGAGGGTCTACGAGCAGTACTTC	CASNPDGGRVYEQYF
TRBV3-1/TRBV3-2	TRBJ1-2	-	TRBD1	TGTGCCAGCAGCCAAGATCGGACAGGGACTGGCTACACCTTC	CASSQDRTGTGYTF
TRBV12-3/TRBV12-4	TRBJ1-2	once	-	TGTGCCAGCAGCCCAGGGTCCGACGGCTACACCTTC	CASSPGSDGYTF
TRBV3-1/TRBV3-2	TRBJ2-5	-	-	TGTGCCAGCAGCCAAGATACGGTATTCTACCAAGAGACCCAGTACTTC	CASSQDTVFYQETQYF
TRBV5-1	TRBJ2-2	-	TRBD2	TGCGCCAGCAGCTACCTAGCGGGTGTCACCGGGGAGCTGTTTTTT	CASSYLAGVTGELFF